The 9 T cell receptor beta chains listed next were all sequenced from one sample in a study of identical twins. TCRdb reprocessed the 5' RACE reads via MiXCR and lists one record per CDR3 protein. Of hundreds of thousands of distinct CDR3 sequences detected, 8.5% to 9.5% appear once; the ten largest clones hold more than 0.75%. This same sample was also taken into another study, of yellow fever vaccine responses in identical twins.

The sequenced sample was PBMCs. These receptors came from a woman between 18 and 29 years old in good health.

This chain connects TRBV5-6 to TRBJ2-1; TRBD2 agrees at 9 bases. In germline, CDR1 is SGHDT, CDR2 YYEEEE. Unmatched junction bases numbered 11, after V lost 3 bases and J lost 7 bases. The CDR3 totals 16 residues. For the CDR3, the DNA is TGTGCCAGCAGCTCTGTCGCGGGAGGGCGTGTGAATGAGCAGTTCTTC. Encoded protein: CASSSVAGGRVNEQFF.

This rearrangement joins TRBV29-1 to TRBJ2-7; perhaps TRBD1 as D (6 bases). The V and J ends lost 0 bases and 6 bases respectively, with 15 bases between them. CDR1 and CDR2 from the germline V gene are SQVTM and ANQGSEA. The CDR3 spans 14 residues. The CDR3 region has the DNA TGCAGCGTTGAAGATAAGGGAACAGGGCGCGAGCAGTACTTC. Translation: CSVEDKGTGREQYF.

The chain employs TRBV5-1 and TRBJ2-2, with 7 bases matching TRBD2. The CDR3 consists of 15 residues. Trimming at V came to 1 base and at J to 3 bases, leaving 3 bases not matched to a gene. Germline CDR1 reads SGHRS; CDR2 reads YFSETQ. The chain's CDR3 is CASSLTGGDTGELFF. Written as DNA, the CDR3 is TGCGCCAGCAGCTTGACTGGGGGGGACACCGGGGAGCTGTTTTTT.

The rearrangement links TRBV3-1 to TRBJ2-7; 13 positions agree with TRBD2. J was trimmed by 9 bases and V by 2 bases; bases with no gene match: 10. CDR3 length: 16 amino acids. CDR1 is LGHDT, CDR2 YNNKEL, per germline (reference sequence). The CDR3 here is CASSQRLAGGSLGQYF. Here the CDR3 DNA reads TGTGCCAGCAGCCAAAGACTAGCGGGAGGCTCATTGGGGCAGTACTTC.

In its sample, this clonotype was seen a few times. The genes are TRBV4-3 and TRBJ2-7; D gene ambiguous. Germline CDR1 and CDR2: LGHNA and YSLEER. V lost 0 bases, J lost 3 bases, and 15 bases lay in between. The CDR3 has 16 amino acids. CDR3 sequence reads: CASSQDSTGTLYEQYF. In DNA, the CDR3 is TGCGCCAGCAGCCAAGATTCAACGGGCACCCTCTACGAGCAGTACTTC.

This chain connects TRBV12-5 to TRBJ2-5; TRBD1 might be the D (5 bases). CDR1 is LGHNT and CDR2 is FRNRAP in the germline V gene. V lost 1 base to trimming and J lost 3 bases, with 15 bases between them. This CDR3 has 16 residues. The CDR3 reads CASGLGLGQGKETQYF. The CDR3 bases are TGTGCTAGTGGTTTGGGTCTGGGGCAGGGAAAAGAGACCCAGTACTTC.

This clonotype was picked up a small number of times. This chain connects TRBV6-1 to TRBJ2-2; D ambiguous. Per the germline V gene, CDR1 is MNHNS and CDR2 is SASEGT. V was clipped by 6 bases and J by 1 base, with 9 bases between them. This CDR3 region has 14 residues. This CDR3 is CASRPAMNTGELFF. CDR3 DNA: TGTGCCAGCAGGCCAGCTATGAACACCGGGGAGCTGTTTTTT.

This clonotype has a count of ten or more. The chain combines TRBV2 with TRBJ2-5; no reliable D call. Germline V CDR1 and CDR2: SNHLY, FYNNEI. V gave up 4 bases and J gave up 5 bases, with 11 bases separating them. The CDR3 loop spans 13 amino acids. This CDR3 is CASSGWVEETQYF. CDR3 DNA: TGTGCCAGCAGTGGTTGGGTCGAGGAGACCCAGTACTTC.

Worth noting for this clonotype: This sequence may be a read error, since a much larger clone differs from it by one base. This rearrangement joins TRBV6-5 to TRBJ2-7; 9 bases align to TRBD1. Losses at the gene ends were 4 bases for V and 3 bases for J; bases not matched to a gene: 4. Germline CDR1 is MNHEY and CDR2 is SVGAGI. The CDR3 loop spans 14 amino acids. The CDR3 coding sequence is TGTGCCAGCAGTTTTGAGACAGGGGGCTACGAGCAGTACTTC. As protein: CASSFETGGYEQYF.